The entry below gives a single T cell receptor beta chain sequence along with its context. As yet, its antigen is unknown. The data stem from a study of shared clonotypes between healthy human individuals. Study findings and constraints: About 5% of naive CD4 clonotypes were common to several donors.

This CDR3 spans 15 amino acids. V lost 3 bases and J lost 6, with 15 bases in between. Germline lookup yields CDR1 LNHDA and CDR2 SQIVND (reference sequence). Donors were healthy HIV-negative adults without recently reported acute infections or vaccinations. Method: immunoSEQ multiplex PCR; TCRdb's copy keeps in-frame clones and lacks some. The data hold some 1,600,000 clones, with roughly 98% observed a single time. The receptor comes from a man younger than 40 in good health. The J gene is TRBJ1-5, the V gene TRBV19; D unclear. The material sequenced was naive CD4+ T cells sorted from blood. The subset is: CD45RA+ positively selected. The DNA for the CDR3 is TGTGCCAGTAGTATCGGGATTGTGGTGGGTCAGCCCCAGCATTTT. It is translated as CASSIGIVVGQPQHF.